These T cell receptor beta chains were read from a single sample in a study of spatial heterogeneity in lung cancer. TCRdb called the 5' RACE reads again in MiXCR, with one record for every CDR3 protein. Among some 12,000 distinct CDR3 sequences, 9% to 14% were seen once, and the ten largest hold less than 15%. The sample was lung tumor tissue, taken at surgery. These receptors came from a female donor with early-stage non-small cell lung cancer. Each CDR3 is given with its conserved first and last residue. The D gene is left open where the match is weak. The size field is filled for only some rows; it gives once, few, many or a size class.

cdr3_length j_call v_call clone_size d_call cdr3_aa cdr3_nt
17 TRBJ1-2 TRBV7-2 medium-sized . CASSLWSSGRKKYGYTF TGTGCCAGCAGCTTATGGTCTTCGGGACGGAAGAAGTATGGCTACACCTTC
16 TRBJ2-5 TRBV20-1 . TRBD1 CSAHAGLGQLQETQYF TGCAGTGCGCACGCCGGGCTGGGACAGCTTCAAGAGACCCAGTACTTC
16 TRBJ1-2 TRBV7-8 many TRBD1 CASSLYVQGLNYGYTF TGTGCCAGCAGCTTATACGTACAGGGGCTGAACTATGGCTACACCTTC
13 TRBJ1-5 TRBV7-2 . . CASSSGPDQPQHF TGTGCCAGCAGCTCCGGGCCCGATCAGCCCCAGCATTTT
13 TRBJ2-5 TRBV12-3/TRBV12-4 many . CASSRQQQETQYF TGTGCCAGCAGTCGACAGCAACAAGAGACCCAGTACTTC
15 TRBJ1-4 TRBV7-2 medium-sized . CASSLSGVTNEKLFF TGTGCCAGCAGTCTTAGCGGGGTAACTAATGAAAAACTGTTTTTT
12 TRBJ1-1 TRBV28 . . CASRTGPTEAFF TGTGCCAGCAGGACGGGACCCACTGAAGCTTTCTTT
17 TRBJ2-1 TRBV20-1 once TRBD2 CSARGSGRKTYYNEQFF TGCAGTGCTAGAGGTAGCGGGAGGAAGACTTACTACAATGAGCAGTTCTTC
15 TRBJ2-7 TRBV12-3/TRBV12-4 few . CASSPTLQRTYEQYF TGTGCCAGCAGTCCGACTCTCCAGCGAACCTACGAGCAGTACTTC
21 TRBJ2-1 TRBV11-2 large TRBD1 CASSLAFDGQGWRARVHEQFF TGTGCCAGCAGCTTAGCCTTCGATGGACAGGGATGGCGGGCCAGGGTCCATGAGCAGTTCTTC
16 TRBJ2-5 TRBV7-9 few . CASTSPLLGSQETQYF TGTGCCAGCACCTCACCATTACTCGGGAGTCAAGAGACCCAGTACTTC
16 TRBJ2-7 TRBV6-2/TRBV6-3 few TRBD2 CASSSRLAGGPNEQYF TGTGCCAGCAGTTCCCGACTAGCGGGGGGGCCCAACGAGCAGTACTTC
15 TRBJ1-5 TRBV20-1 few . CSARGSGVPNQPQHF TGCAGTGCTAGGGGTTCTGGGGTTCCCAATCAGCCCCAGCATTTT
15 TRBJ1-5 TRBV7-8 . . CASSRDGASNQPQHF TGTGCCAGCAGTCGAGACGGGGCTAGCAATCAGCCCCAGCATTTT
14 TRBJ2-7 TRBV20-1 medium-sized TRBD1 CSASAQGYAYEQYF TGCAGTGCTAGCGCACAGGGGTATGCTTACGAGCAGTACTTC
14 TRBJ2-2 TRBV7-8 . TRBD2 CGGTSIEGTGELFF TGCGGGGGGACTTCGATTGAGGGCACCGGGGAGCTGTTTTTT
16 TRBJ1-1 TRBV5-1 many . CASSVSPGTRGTEAFF TGCGCCAGCAGCGTTTCCCCCGGGACGAGAGGGACTGAAGCTTTCTTT
13 TRBJ2-5 TRBV29-1 . TRBD1 CSVGDRAQETQYF TGCAGCGTTGGGGACAGGGCCCAAGAGACCCAGTACTTC
16 TRBJ2-7 TRBV28 few . CASSLPRGGGWDEQYF TGTGCCAGCAGTCTCCCTCGAGGAGGGGGGTGGGACGAGCAGTACTTC
18 TRBJ2-1 TRBV12-5 few . CASGLGGDILPGYNEQFF TGTGCTAGTGGTTTGGGGGGGGACATTCTCCCCGGATACAATGAGCAGTTCTTC
11 TRBJ1-2 TRBV30 . . CAWSVYYGYTF TGTGCCTGGAGTGTCTACTATGGCTACACCTTC
12 TRBJ2-3 TRBV7-2 medium-sized . CASSFSRDTQYF TGTGCCAGCAGCTTTTCTAGAGATACGCAGTATTTT
17 TRBJ2-5 TRBV27 many . CASSSRSGGLGRETQYF TGTGCCAGCAGTTCCCGCAGCGGAGGGCTGGGGCGAGAGACCCAGTACTTC
16 TRBJ1-5 TRBV6-2/TRBV6-3 many . CASTLDMFGVNQPQHF TGTGCCAGCACCCTGGATATGTTCGGGGTAAATCAGCCCCAGCATTTT
13 TRBJ2-2 TRBV7-2 . . CARQSTNTGELFF TGTGCCCGACAATCTACGAACACCGGGGAGCTGTTTTTT
20 TRBJ2-6 TRBV21-1 . . CASRRFLYGTGTTGANVLTF TGTGCCAGCAGGAGATTTCTTTACGGGACAGGTACAACTGGGGCCAACGTCCTGACTTTC
17 TRBJ2-1 TRBV12-3/TRBV12-4 many TRBD2 CASSFLTSGRAGNEQFF TGTGCCAGCAGTTTCCTGACTAGCGGGAGGGCCGGTAATGAGCAGTTCTTC
18 TRBJ2-7 TRBV3-1 many TRBD1 CASSQDRDRGWWSSRQYF TGTGCCAGCAGCCAAGATCGGGACAGGGGTTGGTGGAGTTCGAGGCAGTACTTC
11 TRBJ1-1 TRBV6-5 many . CASQGSAEAFF TGTGCCAGCCAGGGGTCCGCTGAAGCTTTCTTT
13 TRBJ1-5 TRBV6-2/TRBV6-3 many . CASTRGSNQPQHF TGTGCCAGCACCCGGGGGTCCAATCAGCCCCAGCATTTT
11 TRBJ1-4 TRBV6-2/TRBV6-3 many . CASSREGTSWF TGTGCCAGCAGTCGAGAAGGAACCTCTTGGTTT
14 TRBJ2-5 TRBV10-3 many . CAISESVVAETQYF TGTGCCATCAGTGAGTCGGTTGTCGCGGAGACCCAGTACTTC
12 TRBJ1-5 TRBV20-1 many . CSASRLNQPQHF TGCAGTGCTAGCAGACTCAATCAGCCCCAGCATTTT
13 TRBJ2-5 TRBV4-2 many . CASSQERLASESF TGTGCCAGCAGCCAAGAGAGGTTAGCCTCTGAATCTTTC
16 TRBJ2-5 TRBV7-6 . TRBD2 CASSSQIAGGRETQYF TGTGCCAGCAGCTCACAAATAGCGGGAGGGCGAGAGACCCAGTACTTC
15 TRBJ1-1 TRBV18 few TRBD1 CASSPQGGATTEAFF TGTGCCAGCTCACCGCAGGGGGGCGCGACCACTGAAGCTTTCTTT
17 TRBJ2-1 TRBV9 many . CASSHPRGTLLDNEQFF TGTGCCAGCAGCCACCCCCGCGGGACTCTCCTTGACAATGAGCAGTTCTTC
13 TRBJ1-6 TRBV4-1 many TRBD1 CASSPGQGSPLHF TGCGCCAGCAGCCCCGGACAGGGCTCACCCCTCCACTTT
14 TRBJ1-1 TRBV6-2/TRBV6-3 . . CASRPTGPNTEAFF TGTGCCAGCAGACCCACGGGACCCAACACTGAAGCTTTCTTT
14 TRBJ2-5 TRBV5-8 . . CASSFRTAEETQYF TGTGCCAGCAGCTTTCGGACAGCCGAAGAGACCCAGTACTTC
15 TRBJ2-7 TRBV12-3/TRBV12-4 many . CASSRADISSYEQYF TGTGCCAGCAGTAGGGCCGATATCAGCTCCTACGAGCAGTACTTC
15 TRBJ1-6 TRBV28 . . CASRDDGGMFAPLHF TGTGCCAGCAGGGATGACGGTGGGATGTTCGCACCCCTCCACTTT